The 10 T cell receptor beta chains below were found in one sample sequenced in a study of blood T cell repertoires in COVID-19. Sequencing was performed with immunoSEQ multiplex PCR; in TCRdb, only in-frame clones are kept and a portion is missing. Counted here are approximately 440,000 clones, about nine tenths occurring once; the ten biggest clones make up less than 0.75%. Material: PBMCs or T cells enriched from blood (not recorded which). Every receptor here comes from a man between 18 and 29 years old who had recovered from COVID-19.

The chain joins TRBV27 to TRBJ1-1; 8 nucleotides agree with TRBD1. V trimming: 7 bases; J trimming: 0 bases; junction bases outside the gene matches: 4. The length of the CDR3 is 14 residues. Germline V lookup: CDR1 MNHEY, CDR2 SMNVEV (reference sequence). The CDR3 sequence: CASTSGQVNTEAFF. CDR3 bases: TGTGCCAGCACTTCGGGACAGGTGAACACTGAAGCTTTCTTT.

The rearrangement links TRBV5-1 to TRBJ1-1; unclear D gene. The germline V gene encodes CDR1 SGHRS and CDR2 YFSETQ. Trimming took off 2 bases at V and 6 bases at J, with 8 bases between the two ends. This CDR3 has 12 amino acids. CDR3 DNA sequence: TGCGCCAGCAGCTTTGATAGATCTGAAGCTTTCTTT. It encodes CASSFDRSEAFF. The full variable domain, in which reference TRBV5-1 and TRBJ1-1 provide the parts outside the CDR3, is KAGVTQTPRYLIKTRGQQVTLSCSPISGHRSVSWYQQTPGQGLQFLFEYFSETQRNKGNFPGRFSGRQFSNSRSEMNVSTLELGDSALYLCASSFDRSEAFFGQGTRLTVV.

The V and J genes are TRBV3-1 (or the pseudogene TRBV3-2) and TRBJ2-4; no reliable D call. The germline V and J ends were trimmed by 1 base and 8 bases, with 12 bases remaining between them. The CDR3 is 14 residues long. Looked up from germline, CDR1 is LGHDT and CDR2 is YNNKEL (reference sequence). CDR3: CASSQGIQSDIQYF. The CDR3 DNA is TGTGCCAGCAGCCAAGGAATACAGTCGGACATTCAGTACTTC.

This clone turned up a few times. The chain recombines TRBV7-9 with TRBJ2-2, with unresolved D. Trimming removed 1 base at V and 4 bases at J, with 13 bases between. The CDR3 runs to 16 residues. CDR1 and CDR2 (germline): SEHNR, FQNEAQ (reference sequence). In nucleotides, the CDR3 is TGTGCCAGCAGCTTAGATTTTTGGCTCATCACCGGGGAGCTGTTTTTT. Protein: CASSLDFWLITGELFF. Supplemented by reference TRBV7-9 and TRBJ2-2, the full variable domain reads DTGVSQNPRHKITKRGQNVTFRCDPISEHNRLYWYRQTLGQGPEFLTYFQNEAQLEKSRLLSDRFSAERPKGSFSTLEIQRTEQGDSAMYLCASSLDFWLITGELFFGEGSRLTVL.

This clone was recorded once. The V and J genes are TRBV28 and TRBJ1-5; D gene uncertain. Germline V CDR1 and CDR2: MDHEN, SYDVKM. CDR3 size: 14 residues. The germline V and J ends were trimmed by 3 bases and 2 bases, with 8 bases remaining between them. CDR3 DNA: TGTGCCAGCAGTTTGTACCAGGGCAATCAGCCCCAGCATTTT. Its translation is CASSLYQGNQPQHF.

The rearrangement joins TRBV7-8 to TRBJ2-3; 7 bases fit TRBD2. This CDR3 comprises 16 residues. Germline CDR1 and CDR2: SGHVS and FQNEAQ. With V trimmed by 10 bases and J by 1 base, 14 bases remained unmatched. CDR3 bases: TGTGCCACCTCTTCCCCTCAGCGGGGCCGCACAGATACGCAGTATTTT. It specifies CATSSPQRGRTDTQYF.

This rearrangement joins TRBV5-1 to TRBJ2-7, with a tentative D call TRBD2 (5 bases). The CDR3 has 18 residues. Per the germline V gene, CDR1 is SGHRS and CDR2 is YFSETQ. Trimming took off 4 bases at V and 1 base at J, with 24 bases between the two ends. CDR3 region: CASSPRPAERTRSYEQYF. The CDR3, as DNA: TGCGCCAGCAGCCCGCGTCCAGCGGAGAGAACCCGGTCCTACGAGCAGTACTTC.

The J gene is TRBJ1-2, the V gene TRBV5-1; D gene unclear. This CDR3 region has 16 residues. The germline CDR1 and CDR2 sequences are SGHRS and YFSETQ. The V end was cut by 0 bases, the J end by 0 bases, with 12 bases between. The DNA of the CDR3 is TGCGCCAGCAGCTTGGCCCGGGGTTCAACTAACTATGGCTACACCTTC. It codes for CASSLARGSTNYGYTF.

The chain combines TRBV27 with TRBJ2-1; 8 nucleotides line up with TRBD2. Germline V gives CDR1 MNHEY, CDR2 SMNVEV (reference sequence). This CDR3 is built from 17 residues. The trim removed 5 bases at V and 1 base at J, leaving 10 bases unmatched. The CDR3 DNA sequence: TGTGCCAGCAGTACCCAACTAGCGGAGACGTCCTACAATGAGCAGTTCTTC. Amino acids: CASSTQLAETSYNEQFF.

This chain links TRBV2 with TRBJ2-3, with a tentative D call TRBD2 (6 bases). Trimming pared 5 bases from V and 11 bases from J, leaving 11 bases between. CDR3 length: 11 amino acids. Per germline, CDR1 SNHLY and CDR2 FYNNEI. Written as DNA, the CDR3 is TGTGCCAGCAGTACCTCGGGGGAGCAGTATTTT. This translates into CASSTSGEQYF.